The clone carrying this T cell receptor beta chain has just one count. The antigen is not known. The study ran its PCR with 60 Vbeta and 13 Jbeta primers. TCRdb's copy holds only in-frame clones and misses some; the assay was immunoSEQ multiplex PCR. The repertoire has more than 95,000 clones, around 78% of them found once; the top ten carry approximately 6.5%. The data originate from a study of cytomegalovirus exposure and HLA in healthy donors. Study-wide results and caveats: Follow-up analysis later connected one missense variant in DCLRE1C with trimming of TCR beta V- and J-genes.

J gave up 4 bases and V 2 bases, and 6 bases lay outside the gene matches. CDR3 length: 16 amino acids. From germline, CDR1 is SGHDT and CDR2 YYEEEE. The chain is built from TRBV5-6 and TRBJ1-1, with 12 bases identical to TRBD1. Sequenced sample: PBMCs. This TCR came from a middle-aged woman in good health and CMV-seronegative. CDR3 DNA sequence: TGTGCCAGCAGCTTCGGGACAGGGGGCTTCGGCACTGAAGCTTTCTTT. This encodes CASSFGTGGFGTEAFF.